This T cell receptor (beta chain) derives from a study of post-analysis software for immune sequencing data. Findings of the study overall: Four or five TRBV segments (TRBV5-6, TRBV5-1 and TRBV20-1 among them) occurred more frequently in patients than in controls. Comparison with controls showed significantly lower normalized Chao1 diversity in multiple sclerosis patients. Those samples that were prepared in the same batch co-clustered strongly by F measure.

Worth noting for this clonotype: Its target is unknown.

Trimming removed 7 bases at V and 0 bases at J, with 9 bases between. The CDR3 covers 13 residues. Researchers reported that TCR beta cDNA libraries carried unique molecular identifiers. The yield from roughly 1 to 10 million T cells was 500,000 or so cDNA molecules in total. TCRdb processed the PCR reads anew with MiXCR; each CDR3 protein has one entry. The sample has about 820,000 distinct CDR3 sequences; 53% are singletons. The TCR sequence derives from a girl aged 10 to 17 with multiple sclerosis. The V and J genes are TRBV12-3 or TRBV12-4 and TRBJ1-2; D remains ambiguous. Source material: blood. The CDR3 here is CASTRESNYGYTF. In DNA form, the CDR3 reads TGTGCCAGCACGAGGGAATCTAACTATGGCTACACCTTC.